This T cell receptor (beta chain) appears in the sequencing data of a study of CD8 T cells in Susac syndrome. The overall study: When their blood was taken, patients with Susac syndrome were therapy-naive, taking corticosteroids, or taking intravenous immunoglobulin alone.

RNA, at roughly 0.5 to 1 ug, was reverse transcribed with random hexamers. TCRdb re-called the immunoSEQ multiplex PCR reads through MiXCR, storing one row per CDR3 protein. This sample yields roughly 130,000 distinct CDR3 sequences, of which nearly 96% are seen a single time; about 0.13% belongs to the top ten. Germline values: CDR1 MNHNY, CDR2 SVGAGI (reference sequence). The CDR3 runs to 14 residues. V gave up 8 bases and J gave up 0 bases, with 13 bases separating them. In blood CD8+ and CD4+ T cells, TCR beta underwent sequencing. This TCR derives from a human donor with Susac syndrome. The genes are TRBV6-6 and TRBJ1-2; D might be TRBD1 (6 bases). The sequenced sample consisted of CD4+ T cells from PBMCs. The CDR3 sequence is CASLKQGSNYGYTF. The CDR3 bases are TGTGCCAGCCTTAAACAGGGTTCTAACTATGGCTACACCTTC.